The sequence of this T cell receptor (beta chain) was determined in a study of blood T cell repertoires in COVID-19. Here immunoSEQ multiplex PCR was the method, and the copy in TCRdb shows in-frame clones only, minus some. The data show roughly 350,000 clones, 75% to 90% seen once. The CDR3 has 13 amino acids. In germline, CDR1 is MNHEY, CDR2 SMNVEV (reference sequence). The J segment lost 7 bases and the V segment lost 7 bases, leaving 5 bases of the junction unmatched. Sample: peripheral blood. This chain links TRBV27 with TRBJ2-1, with 9 bases that match TRBD1. The sequence came from a woman younger than 35 with acute or convalescent COVID-19. Written as DNA, the CDR3 is TGTGCCAGCATTGGACAGGGGACGAATGAGCAGTTCTTC. Translating it yields CASIGQGTNEQFF.